These 17 T cell receptor beta chains were all obtained from the same sample, sequenced in a study of breast tumors, draining lymph nodes, adjacent tissues. MiXCR, applied by TCRdb to the multiplex PCR reads, yields one record per CDR3 protein. Here the sample spans 150,000 to 200,000 distinct CDR3 sequences, approximately 33% being singletons. Axillary draining lymph nodes of breast cancer patients supplied the node samples. The sample consisted of axillary lymph node tissue. These receptors were taken from a female donor with breast cancer. Some clones in this sample may be carry-over from other donors' samples.

This clonotype has only a few counts. V gene TRBV18 combines with J gene TRBJ2-3; D ambiguous. CDR3 length: 13 amino acids. Germline-derived CDR1 and CDR2 are KGHSH and LQKENI. V was pared by 3 bases and J by 5 bases, with 9 bases between. As DNA, the CDR3 is TGTGCCAGCTCACCCCCTTTAGTAGATACGCAGTATTTT. This sequence encodes CASSPPLVDTQYF.

This clonotype was seen only a few times. V usage is TRBV18 and J usage is TRBJ1-2; D gene ambiguous. The germline V gene has CDR1 KGHSH and CDR2 LQKENI. The V gene lost 2 bases and the J gene lost 5 bases, with 12 bases spanning the gap. CDR3 length equals 14 residues. CDR3 nucleotides: TGTGCCAGCTCACCAGGAGAAGGGAAGTATGGCTACACCTTC. Amino acids: CASSPGEGKYGYTF.

This clonotype was counted ten times or more. This chain joins TRBV2 and TRBJ2-2; TRBD1 might be the D (5 bases). The V gene's germline CDR1 is SNHLY and CDR2 FYNNEI. Trimming shortened V by 6 bases and J by 0 bases, and 11 bases separated the two germline ends. The CDR3 runs 15 residues. In DNA form, the CDR3 reads TGTGCCAGCAGCAGGACACTTACGAACACCGGGGAGCTGTTTTTT. Translation: CASSRTLTNTGELFF.

This rearrangement joins TRBV6-1 to TRBJ2-2; possible D gene TRBD1, 6 bases. This CDR3 has 15 amino acids. Germline lookup yields CDR1 MNHNS and CDR2 SASEGT. Trimming took off 6 bases at V and 7 bases at J, with 18 bases between the two ends. In nucleotides, the CDR3 is TGTGCCAGCAGCCGCGACGGCGGACAGCTCGGGGAGCTGTTTTTT. This codes for CASSRDGGQLGELFF.

A remark on this clonotype: As the CDR3 is not closed by the conserved phenylalanine or tryptophan, this likely results from a read error. The limits of the CDR3 on the DNA are not certain, so only TCRdb's listed CDR3 is given. The chain links TRBV24-1 to TRBJ2-2; the listed D gene, TRBD2, was not tested against the DNA. The CDR3 contains 9 residues when both ends are counted. Germline V gene lookup returns CDR1 KGHDR and CDR2 SFDVKD. The CDR3 sequence: CATSDVKRV.

This rearrangement joins TRBV12-3 or TRBV12-4 to TRBJ2-4, with 9 positions matching TRBD1. V was clipped by 5 bases and J by 2 bases; unmatched bases: 10. This CDR3 contains 17 residues. The CDR3 bases are TGTGCCAGCAGTCTTACTACAGGGGGCGCGACCAAAAACATTCAGTACTTC. It translates to CASSLTTGGATKNIQYF.

This clonotype was seen many times. The chain is built from TRBV15 and TRBJ2-7, with 9 bases matching TRBD2. V was pared by 5 bases and J by 7 bases, with 12 bases of the junction left unmatched. The CDR3 loop spans 15 amino acids. Looked up from germline, CDR1 is LNHNV and CDR2 is YYDKDF (reference sequence). The CDR3 sequence is CATSQVAGAGGEQYF. Written as DNA, the CDR3 is TGTGCCACCAGCCAGGTAGCGGGAGCCGGGGGGGAGCAGTACTTC. The variable domain in full, with the rest retrieved from reference TRBV15 and TRBJ2-7, is DAMVIQNPRYQVTQFGKPVTLSCSQTLNHNVMYWYQQKSSQAPKLLFHYYDKDFNNEADTPDNFQSRRPNTSFCFLDIRSPGLGDTAMYLCATSQVAGAGGEQYFGPGTRLTVT.

This clonotype was detected many times. This chain links TRBV7-2 with TRBJ2-1; 10 positions match TRBD2. The V and J ends lost 1 base and 3 bases, in that order; junction bases with no gene match: 3. Germline V gene data show CDR1 as SGHTA and CDR2 as FQGNSA. This CDR3 is 16 amino acids long. CDR3 DNA sequence: TGTGCCAGCAGCTTAGTAGCGGGGGGCCTCTACAATGAGCAGTTCTTC. This sequence encodes CASSLVAGGLYNEQFF.

This clonotype appeared many times. V usage is TRBV10-3 and J usage is TRBJ2-7, with 10 positions matching TRBD1. The CDR3 loop spans 14 amino acids. The germline CDR1 and CDR2 sequences are ENHRY and SYGVKD. J lost 3 bases, V lost 3 bases, and 2 bases had no gene match. In DNA, the CDR3 is TGTGCCATCAGTGAAGGGACAGGGGTCTACGAGCAGTACTTC. Protein: CAISEGTGVYEQYF.

At least ten counts were recorded for this clonotype. This rearrangement joins TRBV7-3 to TRBJ2-3; D might be TRBD2 (6 bases). The CDR3 length is 16 residues. The V and J ends lost 4 bases and 4 bases respectively, with 18 bases between them. CDR1 and CDR2 (germline): SGHTA, FQGTGA. The CDR3 nucleotides read TGTGCCAGCAGCTCCCCCGGCGGGGCAGGTGCAGATACGCAGTATTTT. Protein: CASSSPGGAGADTQYF.

This clonotype came up a few times. This chain uses TRBV9 with TRBJ2-7, with a weak D call TRBD1 (6 bases). The germline gives CDR1 SGDLS, CDR2 YYNGEE. The CDR3 spans 15 residues. The V and J ends lost 4 bases and 4 bases respectively, with 18 bases between them. The CDR3 is CASSPRGHISYEQYF. CDR3 coding DNA: TGTGCCAGCAGCCCTCGGGGACACATTAGTTACGAGCAGTACTTC.

This clonotype was counted at least ten times. The chain uses TRBV4-2 and TRBJ2-6; 9 bases map to TRBD2. V lost 0 bases and J lost 3; bases outside the gene matches: 3. This CDR3 region has 17 residues. The germline gives CDR1 LGHNA, CDR2 YNFKEQ. The CDR3 loop reads CASSQEGSGSGANVLTF. The CDR3 DNA reads as TGTGCCAGCAGCCAAGAGGGTAGCGGGAGTGGGGCCAACGTCCTGACTTTC.

The chain carries TRBV29-1 and TRBJ1-4; TRBD1 matches at 10 bases. The germline gives CDR1 SQVTM, CDR2 ANQGSEA. Germline trimming cut 6 bases from V and 7 bases from J; bases unmatched to any gene: 5. This CDR3 contains 13 residues. The CDR3 nucleotides are TGCAGCGTAGGGACAGGGGTGGCTGAAAAACTGTTTTTT. This gives the protein CSVGTGVAEKLFF. Together with reference TRBV29-1 and TRBJ1-4, the CDR3 gives the full variable domain: SAVISQKPSRDICQRGTSLTIQCQVDSQVTMMFWYRQQPGQSLTLIATANQGSEATYESGFVIDKFPISRPNLTFSTLTVSNMSPEDSSIYLCSVGTGVAEKLFFGSGTQLSVL.

Regarding this clonotype: Just one base apart from a much larger clone, this may be a read error. CDR3: CASTPTGSTGELFF. The CDR3 bases are TGTGCCAGCACACCGACAGGGTCAACCGGGGAGCTGTTTTTT. The chain employs TRBV11-3 and TRBJ2-2; 7 bases map to TRBD1. This CDR3 is 14 amino acids long. CDR1 is SGHNT and CDR2 is YENEEA in the germline V gene. V shed 7 bases, J shed 5 bases, and the junction held 7 bases outside the gene matches.

As to this clonotype: This may come from a read error, since a much larger clone is one base off. This rearrangement joins TRBV6-1 to TRBJ2-7; a possible D gene is TRBD2 (5 bases). The CDR3 loop spans 13 amino acids. The ends were cut back, 6 bases at V and 3 bases at J, with 12 bases in the middle. Germline values: CDR1 MNHNS, CDR2 SASEGT. Here the CDR3 DNA reads TGTGCCAGCAGCGGCACTAGTATCTACGAGCAGTACTTC. This codes for CASSGTSIYEQYF.

This clonotype was counted a few times. Possible read error: a much larger clone is one base away. This rearrangement joins TRBV30 to TRBJ1-6, with 7 bases identical to TRBD1. Germline values: CDR1 GTSNPN, CDR2 SVGIG (reference sequence). The CDR3 extends over 13 amino acids. The V and J ends lost 6 bases and 4 bases, in that order; junction bases with no gene match: 3. This CDR3 reads CACRGGYNSPLHF. DNA for the CDR3: TGTGCCTGCAGGGGGGGGTATAATTCACCCCTCCACTTT. The full variable domain, its missing parts supplied by reference TRBV30 and TRBJ1-6, is SQTIHQWPATLVQPVGSPLSLECTVEGTSNPNLYWYRQAAGRGLQLLFYSVGIGQISSEVPQNLSASRPQDRQFILSSKKLLLSDSGFYLCACRGGYNSPLHFGNGTRLTVT.

As concerns this clonotype: A read error is possible here, since a much larger clone lies one base away. The chain couples TRBV29-1 to TRBJ1-2, with 7 bases matching TRBD1. Germline CDR1 SQVTM, CDR2 ANQGSEA. The CDR3 totals 13 residues. Written as DNA, the CDR3 is TGCATCGTTTCTGACAGGGCCCTTCGGGGCTACACCTTC. Translation: CIVSDRALRGYTF. The full variable domain, rest sourced from reference TRBV29-1 and TRBJ1-2, is SAVISQKPSRDICQRGTSLTIQCQVDSQVTMMFWYRQQPGQSLTLIATANQGSEATYESGFVIDKFPISRPNLTFSTLTVSNMSPEDSSIYLCIVSDRALRGYTFGSGTRLTVV.